This T cell receptor beta chain was recorded in a study of blood T cells in healthy people across ages. A second roughly 7 to 12 cycle PCR used barcoded and J-beta primers. TCRdb re-called the 5' RACE reads through MiXCR, storing one row per CDR3 protein. The sample consists of fewer than 800,000 distinct CDR3 sequences, more than 20% of them appearing once. The source is a man in his sixties or seventies in good health. The sequenced material came from blood.

The CDR3 protein is CASSVGLSSSYNEQFF. CDR3 bases: TGTGCCAGCAGCGTAGGACTATCGAGCTCCTACAATGAGCAGTTCTTC. V usage is TRBV9 and J usage is TRBJ2-1, with TRBD2 as a possible D gene (5 bases). CDR1 SGDLS and CDR2 YYNGEE come from the germline V gene. Trimming pared 0 bases from V and 0 bases from J, leaving 10 bases between. This CDR3 is built from 16 residues.